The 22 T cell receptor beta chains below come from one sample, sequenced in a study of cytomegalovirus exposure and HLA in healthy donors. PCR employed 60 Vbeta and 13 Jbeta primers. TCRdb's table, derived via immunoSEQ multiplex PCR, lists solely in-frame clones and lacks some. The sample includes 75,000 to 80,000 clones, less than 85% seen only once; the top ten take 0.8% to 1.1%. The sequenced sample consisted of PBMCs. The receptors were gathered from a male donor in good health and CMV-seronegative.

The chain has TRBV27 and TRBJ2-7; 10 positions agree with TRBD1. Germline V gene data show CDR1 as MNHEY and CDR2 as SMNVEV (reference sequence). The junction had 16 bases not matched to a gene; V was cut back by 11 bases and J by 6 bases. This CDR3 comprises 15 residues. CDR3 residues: CASLLTWDRGGEQYF. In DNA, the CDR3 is TGTGCCTCGCTCCTGACTTGGGACAGGGGTGGCGAGCAGTACTTC.

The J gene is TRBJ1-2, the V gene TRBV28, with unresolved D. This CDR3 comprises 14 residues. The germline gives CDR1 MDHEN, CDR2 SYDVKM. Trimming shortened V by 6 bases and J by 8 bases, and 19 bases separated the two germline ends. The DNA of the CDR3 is TGTGCCAGCAGCTTCGCGACTCATCGCAAAGGCTACACCTTC. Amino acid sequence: CASSFATHRKGYTF.

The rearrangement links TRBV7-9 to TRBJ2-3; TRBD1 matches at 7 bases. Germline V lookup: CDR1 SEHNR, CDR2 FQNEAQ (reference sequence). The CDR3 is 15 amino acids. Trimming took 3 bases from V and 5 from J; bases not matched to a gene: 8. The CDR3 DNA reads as TGTGCCAGCAGCTTGACAGGGACATCGGGAGATACGCAGTATTTT. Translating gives CASSLTGTSGDTQYF. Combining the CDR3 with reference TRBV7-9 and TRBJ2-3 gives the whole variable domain DTGVSQNPRHKITKRGQNVTFRCDPISEHNRLYWYRQTLGQGPEFLTYFQNEAQLEKSRLLSDRFSAERPKGSFSTLEIQRTEQGDSAMYLCASSLTGTSGDTQYFGPGTRLTVL.

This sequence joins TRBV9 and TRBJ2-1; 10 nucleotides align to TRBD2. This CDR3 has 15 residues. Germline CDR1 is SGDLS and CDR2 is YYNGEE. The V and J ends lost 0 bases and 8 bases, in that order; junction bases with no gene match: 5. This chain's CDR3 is CASSVGTSGADEQFF. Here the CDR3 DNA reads TGTGCCAGCAGCGTAGGAACTAGCGGGGCCGATGAGCAGTTCTTC.

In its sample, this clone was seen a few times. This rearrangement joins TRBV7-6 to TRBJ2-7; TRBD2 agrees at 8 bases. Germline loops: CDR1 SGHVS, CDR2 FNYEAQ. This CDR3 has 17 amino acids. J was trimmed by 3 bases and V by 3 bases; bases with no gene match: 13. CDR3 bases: TGTGCCAGCAGCTTCGGGGTGGGAGTAGCGGGGATCTACGAGCAGTACTTC. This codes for CASSFGVGVAGIYEQYF.

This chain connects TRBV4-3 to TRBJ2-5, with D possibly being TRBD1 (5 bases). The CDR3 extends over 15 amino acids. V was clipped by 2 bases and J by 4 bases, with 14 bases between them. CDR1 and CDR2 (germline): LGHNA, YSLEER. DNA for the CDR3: TGCGCCAGCAGCCAAACTTGGCAGGGTTTAGAGACCCAGTACTTC. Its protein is CASSQTWQGLETQYF.

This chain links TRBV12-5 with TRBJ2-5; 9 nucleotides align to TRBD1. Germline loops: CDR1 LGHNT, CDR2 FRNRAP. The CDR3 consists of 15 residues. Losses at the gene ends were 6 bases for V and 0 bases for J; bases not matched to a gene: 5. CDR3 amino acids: CASGPGTGYQETQYF. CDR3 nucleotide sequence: TGTGCTAGTGGCCCCGGGACAGGGTACCAAGAGACCCAGTACTTC. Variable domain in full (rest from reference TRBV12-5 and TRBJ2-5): DARVTQTPRHKVTEMGQEVTMRCQPILGHNTVFWYRQTMMQGLELLAYFRNRAPLDDSGMPKDRFSAEMPDATLATLKIQPSEPRDSAVYFCASGPGTGYQETQYFGPGTRLLVL.

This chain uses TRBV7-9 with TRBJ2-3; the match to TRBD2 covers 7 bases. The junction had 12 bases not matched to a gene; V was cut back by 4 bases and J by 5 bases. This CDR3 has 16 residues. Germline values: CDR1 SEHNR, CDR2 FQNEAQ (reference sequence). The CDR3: CASSYSYGLVRDTQYF. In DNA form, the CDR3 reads TGTGCCAGCAGCTACTCGTACGGACTAGTGAGAGATACGCAGTATTTT.

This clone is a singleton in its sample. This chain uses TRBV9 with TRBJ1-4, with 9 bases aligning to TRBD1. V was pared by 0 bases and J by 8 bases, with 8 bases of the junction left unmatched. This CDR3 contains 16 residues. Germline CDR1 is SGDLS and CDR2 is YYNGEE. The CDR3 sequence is CASSVAFGTGNEKLFF. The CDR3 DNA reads TGTGCCAGCAGCGTAGCATTTGGGACAGGGAACGAAAAACTGTTTTTT.

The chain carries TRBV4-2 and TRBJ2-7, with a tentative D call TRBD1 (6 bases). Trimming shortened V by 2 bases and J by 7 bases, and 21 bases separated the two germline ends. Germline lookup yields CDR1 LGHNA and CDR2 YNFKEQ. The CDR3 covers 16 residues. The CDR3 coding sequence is TGTGCCAGCAGCCAAAGTCGTGAGACAGGCGCCGAGGAGCAGTACTTC. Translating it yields CASSQSRETGAEEQYF.

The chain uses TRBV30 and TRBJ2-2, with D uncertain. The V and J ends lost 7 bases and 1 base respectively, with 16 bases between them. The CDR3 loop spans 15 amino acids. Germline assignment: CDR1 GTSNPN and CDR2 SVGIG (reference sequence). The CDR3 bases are TGTGCCTCAATCCTCAGTGGTGGGAACACCGGGGAGCTGTTTTTT. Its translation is CASILSGGNTGELFF.

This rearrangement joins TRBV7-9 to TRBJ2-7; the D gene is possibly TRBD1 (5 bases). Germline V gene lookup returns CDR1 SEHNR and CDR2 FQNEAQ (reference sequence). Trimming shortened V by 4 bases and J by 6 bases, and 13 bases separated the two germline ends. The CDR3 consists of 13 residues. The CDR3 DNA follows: TGTGCCAGCAGCTATGACTGGGGCGGCGAGCAGTACTTC. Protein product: CASSYDWGGEQYF.

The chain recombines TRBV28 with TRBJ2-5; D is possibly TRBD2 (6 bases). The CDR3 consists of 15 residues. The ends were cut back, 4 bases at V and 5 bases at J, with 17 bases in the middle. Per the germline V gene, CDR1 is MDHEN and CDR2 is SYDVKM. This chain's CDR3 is CASSYPGSPGETQYF. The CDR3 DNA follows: TGTGCCAGCAGTTACCCCGGGAGCCCCGGGGAGACCCAGTACTTC.

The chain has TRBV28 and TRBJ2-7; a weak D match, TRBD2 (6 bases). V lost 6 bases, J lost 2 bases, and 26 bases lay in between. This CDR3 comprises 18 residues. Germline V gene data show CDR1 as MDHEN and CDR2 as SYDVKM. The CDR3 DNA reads TGTGCCAGCAGGGCCCAACTCGGGAGACGGACAACTACCTACGAGCAGTACTTC. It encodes CASRAQLGRRTTTYEQYF.

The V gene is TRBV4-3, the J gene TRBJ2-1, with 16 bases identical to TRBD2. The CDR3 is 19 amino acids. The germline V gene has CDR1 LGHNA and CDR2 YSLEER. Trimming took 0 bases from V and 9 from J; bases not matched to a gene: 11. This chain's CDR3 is CASSQEKDGTSGGAFEQFF. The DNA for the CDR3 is TGCGCCAGCAGCCAAGAAAAGGACGGGACTAGCGGGGGGGCCTTTGAGCAGTTCTTC.

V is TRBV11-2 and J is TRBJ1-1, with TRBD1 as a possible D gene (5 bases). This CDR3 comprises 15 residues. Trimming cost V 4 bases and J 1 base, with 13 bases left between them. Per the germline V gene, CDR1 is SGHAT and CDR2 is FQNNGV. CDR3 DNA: TGTGCCAGCAGCTCCCAGACAGCGCCGAACACTGAAGCTTTCTTT. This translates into CASSSQTAPNTEAFF.

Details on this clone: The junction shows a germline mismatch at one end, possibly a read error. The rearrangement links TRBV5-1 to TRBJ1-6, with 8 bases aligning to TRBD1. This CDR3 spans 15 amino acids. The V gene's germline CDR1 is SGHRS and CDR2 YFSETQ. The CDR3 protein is CASSPGQVTDSPLNF. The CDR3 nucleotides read TGCGCCAGCAGCCCGGGACAGGTGACGGATTCACCCCTCAACTTT.

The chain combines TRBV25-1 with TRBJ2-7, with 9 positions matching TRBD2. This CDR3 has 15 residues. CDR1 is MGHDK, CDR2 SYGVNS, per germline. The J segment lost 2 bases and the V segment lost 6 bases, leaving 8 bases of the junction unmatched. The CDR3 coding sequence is TGTGCCAGCAGAGCCGGGGGCGGGGGGGCCTACGAGCAGTACTTC. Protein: CASRAGGGGAYEQYF.

The CDR3 loop reads CASSDTGGAGEKLFF. CDR3 bases: TGTGCCAGCAGCGATACAGGGGGAGCGGGTGAAAAACTGTTTTTT. The chain uses TRBV7-2 and TRBJ1-4, with 8 bases fitting TRBD1. The CDR3 sequence is 15 residues long. Germline assignment: CDR1 SGHTA and CDR2 FQGNSA. Trimming took 5 bases from V and 7 from J; bases not matched to a gene: 9. Together with reference TRBV7-2 and TRBJ1-4, the CDR3 gives the full variable domain: GAGVSQSPSNKVTEKGKDVELRCDPISGHTALYWYRQSLGQGLEFLIYFQGNSAPDKSGLPSDRFSAERTGGSVSTLTIQRTQQEDSAVYLCASSDTGGAGEKLFFGSGTQLSVL.

The CDR3 here is CATSTSGARGDEQFF. As DNA, the CDR3 is TGCGCCACCTCAACTAGCGGGGCGAGGGGGGATGAGCAGTTCTTC. The chain has TRBV10-1 and TRBJ2-1, with 10 nucleotides matching TRBD2. Trimming at V came to 10 bases and at J to 8 bases, leaving 14 bases not matched to a gene. The CDR3 sequence is 15 residues long. Per germline, CDR1 WNHNN and CDR2 SYGVQD (reference sequence).

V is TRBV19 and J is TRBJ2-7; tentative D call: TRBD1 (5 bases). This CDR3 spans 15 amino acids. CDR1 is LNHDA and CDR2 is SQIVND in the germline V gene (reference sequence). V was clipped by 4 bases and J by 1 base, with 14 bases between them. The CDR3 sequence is CASSKGIRPSYEQYF. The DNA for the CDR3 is TGTGCCAGTAGTAAGGGGATTAGGCCTTCCTACGAGCAGTACTTC.

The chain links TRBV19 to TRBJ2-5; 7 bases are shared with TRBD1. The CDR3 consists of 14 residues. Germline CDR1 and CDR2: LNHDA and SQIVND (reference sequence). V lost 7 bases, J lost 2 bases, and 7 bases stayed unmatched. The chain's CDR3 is CASNQRQGQETQYF. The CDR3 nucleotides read TGTGCCAGTAACCAACGACAGGGACAAGAGACCCAGTACTTC.